Listed below are T cell receptor beta chains from one sample, sequenced in a study of PD-1 blockade in classical Hodgkin lymphoma. Here immunoSEQ multiplex PCR was the method, and the copy in TCRdb shows in-frame clones only, minus some. Altogether about 94,000 clones are present, about 91% being singletons, with the ten largest covering around 11%. The specimen comprised peripheral blood mononuclear cells (PBMCs), sampled before the second cycle of nivolumab. Every receptor here comes from a human donor with classical Hodgkin lymphoma. The CDR3 runs from the conserved cysteine through the conserved F or W. The order of the fields is D gene, J gene, clone size, V gene, CDR3 DNA, CDR3 protein. The D gene is left open where the match is weak. Size is omitted from some rows. Given values are once, few, many or a class for expanded clones.

d_gene: -
j_gene: TRBJ2-2
abundance: -
v_gene: TRBV11-2
CDR3nt: TGTGCCAGCAGTTACGACGGAATCGGGGAGCTGTTTTTT
CDR3aa: CASSYDGIGELFF

d_gene: TRBD1
j_gene: TRBJ1-5
abundance: -
v_gene: TRBV4-1
CDR3nt: TGCGCCAGCAGCCGCTGGGACAGGGATCAGCCCCAGCATTTT
CDR3aa: CASSRWDRDQPQHF

d_gene: -
j_gene: TRBJ2-2
abundance: -
v_gene: TRBV18
CDR3nt: TGTGCCAGCTCACTAACAACCGGGGAGCTGTTTTTT
CDR3aa: CASSLTTGELFF

d_gene: TRBD1
j_gene: TRBJ1-4
abundance: -
v_gene: TRBV18
CDR3nt: TGTGCCAGCTCACCAAGGATGGTCCGGGACAGATCAACTAATGAAAAACTGTTTTTT
CDR3aa: CASSPRMVRDRSTNEKLFF

d_gene: -
j_gene: TRBJ2-1
abundance: -
v_gene: TRBV4-1
CDR3nt: TGCGCCAGCAGCCAAGGCGTAGCCTTGACCTACAATGAGCAGTTCTTC
CDR3aa: CASSQGVALTYNEQFF

d_gene: -
j_gene: TRBJ2-3
abundance: -
v_gene: TRBV9
CDR3nt: TGTGCCAGCAGCCCGTCCCGAGGCGGCACCATCGGAGGCACAGATACGCAGTATTTT
CDR3aa: CASSPSRGGTIGGTDTQYF

d_gene: TRBD2
j_gene: TRBJ2-5
abundance: -
v_gene: TRBV15
CDR3nt: TGTGCCACCAGCAGACCTAGCGGCAACCAAGAGACCCAGTACTTC
CDR3aa: CATSRPSGNQETQYF

d_gene: -
j_gene: TRBJ2-7
abundance: -
v_gene: TRBV4-2
CDR3nt: TGTGCCAGCAGCCCCAGGGGCGAAGAGCAGTACTTC
CDR3aa: CASSPRGEEQYF

d_gene: -
j_gene: TRBJ2-7
abundance: -
v_gene: TRBV6-5
CDR3nt: TGTGCCAGCAGTTCGAACGGGGGCCACGAGCAGTACTTC
CDR3aa: CASSSNGGHEQYF

d_gene: -
j_gene: TRBJ2-3
abundance: -
v_gene: TRBV11-2
CDR3nt: TGTGCCAGCAGCTTCCGGGCCACCGCAGATACGCAGTATTTT
CDR3aa: CASSFRATADTQYF

d_gene: TRBD1
j_gene: TRBJ2-7
abundance: -
v_gene: TRBV6-5
CDR3nt: TGTGCCAGCAGACTCTACCCGACAGGGTGGTACGAGCAGTACTTC
CDR3aa: CASRLYPTGWYEQYF

d_gene: TRBD1
j_gene: TRBJ1-4
abundance: -
v_gene: TRBV2
CDR3nt: TGTGCCAGCAGTGAAGGGACAGGGGGCCGTGAAAAACTGTTTTTT
CDR3aa: CASSEGTGGREKLFF

d_gene: -
j_gene: TRBJ2-1
abundance: -
v_gene: TRBV28
CDR3nt: TGTGCCAGCAGCGGGCAGGCGGACGGGAATGAGCAGTTCTTC
CDR3aa: CASSGQADGNEQFF

d_gene: -
j_gene: TRBJ1-5
abundance: few
v_gene: TRBV18
CDR3nt: TGTGCCAGCTCACAGACAGATAGCAATCAGCCCCAGCATTTT
CDR3aa: CASSQTDSNQPQHF

d_gene: -
j_gene: TRBJ1-5
abundance: -
v_gene: TRBV27
CDR3nt: TGTGCCAGCAGTTTAAGTGCGGGGGGCAATCAGCCCCAGCATTTT
CDR3aa: CASSLSAGGNQPQHF

d_gene: TRBD2
j_gene: TRBJ2-1
abundance: -
v_gene: TRBV28
CDR3nt: TGTGCCAGCGGTAGCGGGAGCTCCTACAATGAGCAGTTCTTC
CDR3aa: CASGSGSSYNEQFF

d_gene: TRBD1
j_gene: TRBJ2-7
abundance: -
v_gene: TRBV19
CDR3nt: TGTGCCAGTAGTATAGAACCGACAGGGGGAACCTACGAGCAGTACTTC
CDR3aa: CASSIEPTGGTYEQYF

d_gene: -
j_gene: TRBJ2-1
abundance: -
v_gene: TRBV5-1
CDR3nt: TGCGCCAGTCAACGGATAAGTGGGGAAGATGAGCAGTTCTTC
CDR3aa: CASQRISGEDEQFF

d_gene: TRBD1
j_gene: TRBJ1-2
abundance: -
v_gene: TRBV6-1
CDR3nt: TGTGCCAGCAGCCAACAGGGGTATGGCTACACCTTC
CDR3aa: CASSQQGYGYTF

d_gene: TRBD1
j_gene: TRBJ2-7
abundance: -
v_gene: TRBV18
CDR3nt: TGTGCCAGCTCATCAGGGACAGGGGCGTACGAGCAGTACTTC
CDR3aa: CASSSGTGAYEQYF

d_gene: TRBD1
j_gene: TRBJ2-2
abundance: -
v_gene: TRBV2
CDR3nt: TGTGCCAGCACCCCCGGACAGGCAGCTACCGGGGAGCTGTTTTTT
CDR3aa: CASTPGQAATGELFF

d_gene: -
j_gene: TRBJ2-2
abundance: -
v_gene: TRBV30
CDR3nt: TGTGCCTGGAGGAGCTTCACCGGGGAGCTGTTTTTT
CDR3aa: CAWRSFTGELFF

d_gene: TRBD2
j_gene: TRBJ2-7
abundance: -
v_gene: TRBV27
CDR3nt: TGTGCCTGCGGGAGGAGGCAATCCTACGAGCAGTACTTC
CDR3aa: CACGRRQSYEQYF

d_gene: TRBD2
j_gene: TRBJ2-2
abundance: -
v_gene: TRBV27
CDR3nt: TGTGCCAGCAGTTTCAAAGCCAGCGGGAGCGTCGCCGGGGAGCTGTTTTTT
CDR3aa: CASSFKASGSVAGELFF

d_gene: -
j_gene: TRBJ2-1
abundance: -
v_gene: TRBV9
CDR3nt: TGTGCCAGCAGCGTGGGCTCCGGTAGGCTCAATGAGCAGTTCTTC
CDR3aa: CASSVGSGRLNEQFF

d_gene: -
j_gene: TRBJ1-2
abundance: -
v_gene: TRBV19
CDR3nt: TGTGCCAGTAGGCTGGCTGGCAGATCTAACTATGGCTACACCTTC
CDR3aa: CASRLAGRSNYGYTF

d_gene: TRBD2
j_gene: TRBJ2-2
abundance: -
v_gene: TRBV9
CDR3nt: TGTGCCAGCAGCGTAGCTTACCCTAGCGGGGTCACCGGGGAGCTGTTTTTT
CDR3aa: CASSVAYPSGVTGELFF

d_gene: -
j_gene: TRBJ1-3
abundance: -
v_gene: TRBV4-1
CDR3nt: TGCGCCAGCAGTTCTCCCGACACATTCTCTGGAAACACCATATATTTT
CDR3aa: CASSSPDTFSGNTIYF

d_gene: TRBD1
j_gene: TRBJ1-1
abundance: -
v_gene: TRBV5-1
CDR3nt: TGCGCCAGCACGTACAAACAGGGGGGGTTCACTGAAGCTTTCTTT
CDR3aa: CASTYKQGGFTEAFF

d_gene: TRBD1
j_gene: TRBJ2-7
abundance: -
v_gene: TRBV5-6
CDR3nt: TGTGCCAGCAGCCCAAGAACCGGGACAGGGAACTACGAGCAGTACTTC
CDR3aa: CASSPRTGTGNYEQYF

d_gene: -
j_gene: TRBJ2-5
abundance: -
v_gene: TRBV4-1
CDR3nt: TGCGCCAGCAGCCAGGGATCCTCGCAAGAGACCCAGTACTTC
CDR3aa: CASSQGSSQETQYF

d_gene: -
j_gene: TRBJ1-2
abundance: -
v_gene: TRBV20-1
CDR3nt: TGCAGTGCGGACAGCTTTGGCTACACCTTC
CDR3aa: CSADSFGYTF

d_gene: -
j_gene: TRBJ1-2
abundance: -
v_gene: TRBV4-1
CDR3nt: TGCGCCAGCAGCCAAGTTTCCCCAGGGGCAGACTATGGCTACACCTTC
CDR3aa: CASSQVSPGADYGYTF

d_gene: -
j_gene: TRBJ2-5
abundance: -
v_gene: TRBV7-9
CDR3nt: TGTGCCAGCAGCAGCAGGGGGGAAGTATATTTGGAGACCCAGTACTTC
CDR3aa: CASSSRGEVYLETQYF

d_gene: -
j_gene: TRBJ2-7
abundance: -
v_gene: TRBV2
CDR3nt: TGTGCCAGCAGTGAAGCATGGAGGAACGAGCAGTACTTC
CDR3aa: CASSEAWRNEQYF

d_gene: TRBD2
j_gene: TRBJ2-1
abundance: -
v_gene: TRBV4-2
CDR3nt: TGTGCCAGCAGCCAAGATCCTAGCGGGCTCAATGAGCAGTTCTTC
CDR3aa: CASSQDPSGLNEQFF

d_gene: TRBD2
j_gene: TRBJ2-3
abundance: -
v_gene: TRBV27
CDR3nt: TGTGCCAGCAGTGTACTAGCGGGAGTCACAGATACGCAGTATTTT
CDR3aa: CASSVLAGVTDTQYF

d_gene: TRBD1
j_gene: TRBJ2-5
abundance: -
v_gene: TRBV5-1
CDR3nt: TGCGCCAGCAGCCCAAGACAGGGGGCGCGAGAGACCCAGTACTTC
CDR3aa: CASSPRQGARETQYF

d_gene: TRBD1
j_gene: TRBJ1-1
abundance: -
v_gene: TRBV27
CDR3nt: TGTGCCAGCAGTCAGGCGGGACAGGGGTTCGAAGCTTTCTTT
CDR3aa: CASSQAGQGFEAFF

d_gene: -
j_gene: TRBJ2-7
abundance: -
v_gene: TRBV5-8
CDR3nt: TGTGCCAGCAGCTTGAGGGGGGCTGCGTACGAGCAGTACTTC
CDR3aa: CASSLRGAAYEQYF

d_gene: -
j_gene: TRBJ2-3
abundance: -
v_gene: TRBV7-9
CDR3nt: TGTGCCAGCAGCTTAGGCGCTAGTACGCAGTATTTT
CDR3aa: CASSLGASTQYF

d_gene: TRBD2
j_gene: TRBJ2-3
abundance: -
v_gene: TRBV27
CDR3nt: TGTGCCAGCAGTTTGAAGGGACTAGCGGGAGAAAAGGTAGCAGATACGCAGTATTTT
CDR3aa: CASSLKGLAGEKVADTQYF

d_gene: -
j_gene: TRBJ1-2
abundance: -
v_gene: TRBV2
CDR3nt: TGTGCCAGCAGTGAAGCAGATCCCCGCTATGGCTACACCTTC
CDR3aa: CASSEADPRYGYTF

d_gene: -
j_gene: TRBJ1-5
abundance: -
v_gene: TRBV2
CDR3nt: TGTGCCAGCACGCAGGCCTATAGCAATCAGCCCCAGCATTTT
CDR3aa: CASTQAYSNQPQHF

d_gene: -
j_gene: TRBJ1-6
abundance: -
v_gene: TRBV10-3
CDR3nt: TGTGCCATCAGTGAAGAGGGCAGTAATAATTCACCCCTCCACTTT
CDR3aa: CAISEEGSNNSPLHF

d_gene: -
j_gene: TRBJ1-1
abundance: once
v_gene: TRBV7-8
CDR3nt: TGTGCCAGCAGCTTATTTTTGGGCTGGACTGAAGCTTTCTTT
CDR3aa: CASSLFLGWTEAFF

d_gene: TRBD2
j_gene: TRBJ2-7
abundance: once
v_gene: TRBV30
CDR3nt: TGTGCCTGGAATCGCGGGAGGGTTTTTCCTGAAGTCCACGAGCAGTACTTC
CDR3aa: CAWNRGRVFPEVHEQYF

d_gene: TRBD1
j_gene: TRBJ2-5
abundance: -
v_gene: TRBV5-1
CDR3nt: TGCGCCAGCAGCTTGTTGGGACAGGGCATTGGGGAGACCCAGTACTTC
CDR3aa: CASSLLGQGIGETQYF

d_gene: -
j_gene: TRBJ2-7
abundance: -
v_gene: TRBV19
CDR3nt: TGTGCCAGTAGTAGGTCTAGTCTACCCTACGAGCAGTACTTC
CDR3aa: CASSRSSLPYEQYF

d_gene: -
j_gene: TRBJ1-2
abundance: -
v_gene: TRBV6-1
CDR3nt: TGTGCCAGCAGTCCAAGACAGGAGCCCTATGGCTACACCTTC
CDR3aa: CASSPRQEPYGYTF

d_gene: -
j_gene: TRBJ2-5
abundance: -
v_gene: TRBV19
CDR3nt: TGTGCCAGTAGGATATGGGACGGTGGCCAAGAGACCCAGTACTTC
CDR3aa: CASRIWDGGQETQYF

d_gene: -
j_gene: TRBJ2-7
abundance: -
v_gene: TRBV30
CDR3nt: TGTGCCTGTTTTGCCGAGGGGACCTACGAGCAGTACTTC
CDR3aa: CACFAEGTYEQYF

d_gene: -
j_gene: TRBJ1-3
abundance: -
v_gene: TRBV7-9
CDR3nt: TGTGCCAGCAGCTTAATTCTACGGACAGAAGGCTCTGGAAACACCATATATTTT
CDR3aa: CASSLILRTEGSGNTIYF

d_gene: TRBD1
j_gene: TRBJ2-7
abundance: -
v_gene: TRBV6-5
CDR3nt: TGTGCCAGCACCGGGACAGGGGGCTACGAGCAGTACTTC
CDR3aa: CASTGTGGYEQYF